The 26 T cell receptor beta chains reported below all come from one sample, sequenced in a study of PD-L1 blockade in urothelial cancer. Time point indicated: pretreatment peripheral blood. Here immunoSEQ multiplex PCR was the method, and the copy in TCRdb shows in-frame clones only, minus some. The table lists about 74,000 clones, 85% to 90% of them singletons. Here the sequenced sample was PBMCs, taken around atezolizumab (anti-PD-L1) treatment. The receptors here all came from a man aged 65-85 years with urothelial cancer.

This rearrangement joins TRBV5-1 to TRBJ2-2, with 7 bases aligning to TRBD2. Germline CDR1 reads SGHRS; CDR2 reads YFSETQ. V lost 5 bases and J lost 4; bases outside the gene matches: 5. This CDR3 contains 14 residues. The CDR3 sequence is CASRGGSSTGELFF. CDR3 coding DNA: TGCGCCAGCAGGGGCGGGAGTAGCACCGGGGAGCTGTTTTTT.

This chain uses TRBV5-1 with TRBJ1-3; 7 nucleotides align to TRBD1. The CDR3 is 15 residues long. Germline CDR1 SGHRS, CDR2 YFSETQ. V shed 9 bases, J shed 0 bases, and the junction held 9 bases outside the gene matches. The CDR3 loop is CATRDSPNSGNTIYF. CDR3 DNA sequence: TGCGCCACTAGGGACAGCCCCAACTCTGGAAACACCATATATTTT. Complete variable domain (other parts from reference TRBV5-1 and TRBJ1-3): KAGVTQTPRYLIKTRGQQVTLSCSPISGHRSVSWYQQTPGQGLQFLFEYFSETQRNKGNFPGRFSGRQFSNSRSEMNVSTLELGDSALYLCATRDSPNSGNTIYFGEGSWLTVV.

Note on this clone: Other DNA sequences of this sample code for an identical CDR3. This chain uses TRBV2 with TRBJ2-7; TRBD1 matches at 8 bases. The CDR3 runs to 13 residues. J gave up 5 bases and V 4 bases, and 4 bases lay outside the gene matches. Germline V gene data show CDR1 as SNHLY and CDR2 as FYNNEI. DNA of the CDR3: TGTGCCAGCAGTGGGACAGGGATCCACGAGCAGTACTTC. Protein sequence: CASSGTGIHEQYF.

As regards this clone: The germline gene is not matched at one end of the junction; a read error may be the cause. The chain recombines TRBV28 with TRBJ2-5; tentative D call: TRBD1 (5 bases). Germline CDR1 is MDHEN and CDR2 is SYDVKM. The CDR3 spans 12 residues. In DNA form, the CDR3 reads TGTGCCAGCAGTAGGTTTAGGGCAGGGTTTAACTTC. This codes for CASSRFRAGFNF.

The chain joins TRBV7-9 to TRBJ2-7; tentatively, D is TRBD2 (5 bases). The V gene lost 1 base and the J gene lost 4 bases, with 11 bases spanning the gap. The germline CDR1 and CDR2 sequences are SEHNR and FQNEAQ (reference sequence). This CDR3 is 14 amino acids long. The CDR3 loop reads CASSLGGSLYEQYF. As DNA, the CDR3 is TGTGCCAGCAGCTTAGGAGGGAGTTTATACGAGCAGTACTTC.

The chain uses TRBV29-1 and TRBJ2-7; maybe TRBD1 (6 bases). Germline V lookup: CDR1 SQVTM, CDR2 ANQGSEA. The ends were cut back, 4 bases at V and 3 bases at J, with 16 bases in the middle. The CDR3 loop spans 14 amino acids. CDR3 protein: CSVAIQGHLYEQYF. The CDR3 bases are TGCAGCGTTGCGATACAGGGCCATCTCTACGAGCAGTACTTC.

The gene calls are TRBV10-3 and TRBJ2-2; the D gene is possibly TRBD1 (7 bases). Trimming took 5 bases from V and 6 from J, leaving 19 bases between them. This CDR3 has 16 amino acids. Germline assignment: CDR1 ENHRY and CDR2 SYGVKD. CDR3 coding DNA: TGTGCCATCAGTCCGCGAGGGGGCAGGGGGGCCGGGGAGCTGTTTTTT. It specifies CAISPRGGRGAGELFF.

The chain uses TRBV6-5 and TRBJ1-2; D is uncertain. Per the germline V gene, CDR1 is MNHEY and CDR2 is SVGAGI. Trimming pared 2 bases from V and 3 bases from J, leaving 10 bases between. CDR3 length: 14 residues. CDR3 residues: CASSYGRVDYGYTF. CDR3 nucleotides: TGTGCCAGCAGTTACGGGAGGGTGGACTATGGCTACACCTTC.

This clone was seen more than once but under ten times. The V and J genes are TRBV5-1 and TRBJ2-5; no firm D call. Between the trimmed V and J ends, which lost 4 bases and 5 bases, there was a span of 18 bases. The germline CDR1 and CDR2 sequences are SGHRS and YFSETQ. CDR3 length: 15 residues. The CDR3 spells CASSPRTPAGETQYF. CDR3 sequence (DNA): TGCGCCAGCAGCCCCAGAACGCCAGCCGGGGAGACCCAGTACTTC.

The rearrangement links TRBV11-2 to TRBJ1-2, with a tentative D call TRBD1 (6 bases). Trimming took 5 bases from V and 2 from J, leaving 15 bases between them. Germline V gene lookup returns CDR1 SGHAT and CDR2 FQNNGV. This CDR3 spans 15 amino acids. CDR3 amino acids: CASSGSRDTNYGYTF. CDR3 nucleotide sequence: TGTGCCAGCAGCGGCAGCCGGGACACCAACTATGGCTACACCTTC.

This sequence joins TRBV6-1 and TRBJ1-5; tentative D call: TRBD1 (5 bases). Trimming cost V 8 bases and J 7 bases, with 15 bases left between them. The CDR3 consists of 13 residues. The germline V gene has CDR1 MNHNS and CDR2 SASEGT. The CDR3 region is CASLGLLPQPQHF. CDR3 bases: TGTGCCAGCCTGGGACTCCTACCCCAGCCCCAGCATTTT.

The genes are TRBV6-5 and TRBJ1-2, with 10 bases identical to TRBD1. V dropped 6 bases and J dropped 8; count of bases not matched to a gene: 6. CDR3 length equals 13 residues. Germline V gene sequence: CDR1 MNHEY, CDR2 SVGAGI. CDR3 residues: CASSRGQGEGYTF. The CDR3 DNA is TGTGCCAGCAGCCGTGGACAGGGGGAGGGCTACACCTTC.

This chain links TRBV6-1 with TRBJ1-2, with 7 positions matching TRBD1. Germline V gene data show CDR1 as MNHNS and CDR2 as SASEGT. J lost 3 bases, V lost 3 bases, and 4 bases had no gene match. The CDR3 sequence is 14 residues long. The CDR3 nucleotides are TGTGCCAGCAGTGAGCCAACAGGGGACTATGGCTACACCTTC. Translation gives CASSEPTGDYGYTF.

The chain joins TRBV7-8 to TRBJ2-1; 9 positions agree with TRBD2. The CDR3 covers 14 residues. The trim removed 5 bases at V and 6 bases at J, leaving 5 bases unmatched. Germline CDR1 and CDR2: SGHVS and FQNEAQ. The CDR3 region is CASSPLREGNEQFF. Here the CDR3 DNA reads TGTGCCAGCAGCCCGTTGCGGGAGGGCAATGAGCAGTTCTTC.

V is TRBV5-1 and J is TRBJ2-7; 9 nucleotides agree with TRBD1. J was trimmed by 2 bases and V by 2 bases; bases with no gene match: 14. Per germline, CDR1 SGHRS and CDR2 YFSETQ. This CDR3 comprises 18 residues. CDR3 protein: CASSFRGGTGTGTYEQYF. The CDR3 DNA reads as TGCGCCAGCAGCTTTAGGGGGGGGACCGGGACAGGGACCTACGAGCAGTACTTC.

This chain joins TRBV7-2 and TRBJ2-1; TRBD2 agrees at 9 bases. V was clipped by 0 bases and J by 6 bases; unmatched bases: 9. The CDR3 length is 17 residues. CDR1 and CDR2 from the germline V gene are SGHTA and FQGNSA. CDR3 nucleotides: TGTGCCAGCAGCTTAGCGGGTGCGGGAGGGCCGGTCAATGAGCAGTTCTTC. It encodes CASSLAGAGGPVNEQFF.

The rearrangement uses TRBV5-4 and TRBJ2-4; D might be TRBD1 (5 bases). The V and J ends lost 1 base and 2 bases respectively, with 7 bases between them. The CDR3 is made up of 14 amino acids. Germline V gene data show CDR1 as SGHNT and CDR2 as YYREEE (reference sequence). DNA for the CDR3: TGTGCCAGCAGCTTGCAGGGATCCAAAAACATTCAGTACTTC. Protein sequence: CASSLQGSKNIQYF. The full variable domain, completed using reference TRBV5-4 and TRBJ2-4, is ETGVTQSPTHLIKTRGQQVTLRCSSQSGHNTVSWYQQALGQGPQFIFQYYREEENGRGNFPPRFSGLQFPNYSSELNVNALELDDSALYLCASSLQGSKNIQYFGAGTRLSVL.

The V and J genes are TRBV2 and TRBJ2-5; TRBD1 might be the D (6 bases). This CDR3 region has 16 residues. From germline, CDR1 is SNHLY and CDR2 FYNNEI. Trimming shortened V by 7 bases and J by 5 bases, and 23 bases separated the two germline ends. The CDR3 loop reads CASTFTSGEQGETQYF. CDR3 nucleotides: TGTGCCAGCACTTTCACCTCCGGAGAGCAGGGGGAGACCCAGTACTTC.

The rearrangement joins TRBV11-1 to TRBJ2-7; 12 positions agree with TRBD2. The CDR3 has 15 residues. CDR1 is SGHAT, CDR2 FQDESV, per germline (reference sequence). The V and J ends lost 5 bases and 0 bases, in that order; junction bases with no gene match: 2. This chain's CDR3 is CASSRTSGTSYEQYF. CDR3 nucleotides: TGTGCCAGCAGCCGGACTAGCGGGACCTCCTACGAGCAGTACTTC.

V gene TRBV14 combines with J gene TRBJ2-7, with a possible D match to TRBD2 (6 bases). Germline-derived CDR1 and CDR2 are SGHDN and FVKESK. There are 14 residues in the CDR3. V was shortened by 1 base and J by 12 bases, with 19 bases between the two germline ends. CDR3 residues: CASSQVGGGPGVYF. The CDR3 DNA sequence: TGTGCCAGCAGCCAAGTTGGCGGAGGTCCGGGAGTGTACTTC.

The chain couples TRBV28 to TRBJ1-1; TRBD1 is a possible D gene (6 bases). The germline V gene has CDR1 MDHEN and CDR2 SYDVKM. Between the trimmed V and J ends, which lost 7 bases and 5 bases, there was a span of 11 bases. The CDR3 has 12 residues. The CDR3 protein is CASKGGWTEAFF. In nucleotides, the CDR3 is TGTGCCAGCAAAGGGGGATGGACTGAAGCTTTCTTT.

The chain links TRBV27 to TRBJ2-7, with 7 bases that match TRBD2. Germline assignment: CDR1 MNHEY and CDR2 SMNVEV (reference sequence). The V and J ends lost 1 base and 2 bases, in that order; junction bases with no gene match: 2. The CDR3 is 14 amino acids. Here the CDR3 DNA reads TGTGCCAGCAGTTTATGGGGGAGGGCCTACGAGCAGTACTTC. This sequence encodes CASSLWGRAYEQYF.

The rearrangement joins TRBV11-2 to TRBJ2-7, with a weak D call TRBD1 (6 bases). Per the germline V gene, CDR1 is SGHAT and CDR2 is FQNNGV. This CDR3 is built from 13 residues. V lost 5 bases and J 2 bases, leaving 10 bases between the germline ends. The CDR3 coding sequence is TGTGCCAGCAGCAGAACAGGGACCTACGAGCAGTACTTC. Protein product: CASSRTGTYEQYF.

The rearrangement joins TRBV5-1 to TRBJ1-1; D might be TRBD1 (6 bases). CDR1 and CDR2 from the germline V gene are SGHRS and YFSETQ. Trimming left V 0 bases short and J 0 bases short, with 21 bases between. The CDR3 spans 19 residues. Written as DNA, the CDR3 is TGCGCCAGCAGCTTGGAACCTGCGGCGGGGGGGGCGGTGAACACTGAAGCTTTCTTT. Translating it yields CASSLEPAAGGAVNTEAFF. Combining the CDR3 with reference TRBV5-1 and TRBJ1-1 gives the whole variable domain KAGVTQTPRYLIKTRGQQVTLSCSPISGHRSVSWYQQTPGQGLQFLFEYFSETQRNKGNFPGRFSGRQFSNSRSEMNVSTLELGDSALYLCASSLEPAAGGAVNTEAFFGQGTRLTVV.

CDR3 bases: TGCGCCAGCAGCTTGAGGACAGGGCAAAACACTGAAGCTTTCTTT. It codes for CASSLRTGQNTEAFF. The genes are TRBV5-1 and TRBJ1-1; TRBD1 matches at 8 bases. There are 15 residues in the CDR3. V lost 1 base to trimming and J lost 2 bases; unmatched junction nucleotides: 4. From germline, CDR1 is SGHRS and CDR2 YFSETQ.

The chain carries TRBV5-1 and TRBJ2-1; maybe TRBD2 (5 bases). V lost 4 bases and J 0 bases, leaving 11 bases between the germline ends. The CDR3 has 15 amino acids. The V gene's germline CDR1 is SGHRS and CDR2 YFSETQ. CDR3 DNA sequence: TGCGCCAGCAGCATGACGGGGAGCTCCTACAATGAGCAGTTCTTC. The encoded protein is CASSMTGSSYNEQFF.